The 17 T cell receptor beta chains below all came from one sample that was sequenced in a study of cytomegalovirus exposure and HLA in healthy donors. The PCR used 60 Vbeta and 13 Jbeta primers. Produced via immunoSEQ multiplex PCR; TCRdb's table is partial and in-frame only. The repertoire includes roughly 200,000 clones, approximately 83% of them detected once, and 0.71% sits in the top ten. Sequenced material: PBMCs. The receptors originated from a boy aged 2 to 10 in good health and CMV-seronegative.

V is TRBV10-2 and J is TRBJ2-5, with D unresolved. With the DNA end fitting TRBJ2-7 better, the J assignment may be wrong. Germline-derived CDR1 and CDR2 are WSHSY and SAAADI. CDR3 length: 11 residues. The CDR3 here is CASSTTHEQYF. The CDR3 DNA sequence: TGCGCCAGCAGCACCACTCACGAGCAGTACTTC.

The genes are TRBV5-4 and TRBJ1-3; D may be TRBD1 (5 bases). The CDR3 sequence is 14 residues long. The germline gives CDR1 SGHNT, CDR2 YYREEE (reference sequence). Trimming removed 4 bases from V and 5 bases from J, with 13 bases in between. Written as DNA, the CDR3 is TGTGCCAGCAGCCCCGGGGGGACTAGAAACACCATATATTTT. Protein product: CASSPGGTRNTIYF.

The chain is built from TRBV5-5 and TRBJ2-1; 12 bases are shared with TRBD2. V lost 3 bases and J lost 4; bases outside the gene matches: 5. Germline V gives CDR1 SGHKS, CDR2 YYEKEE (reference sequence). The length of the CDR3 is 16 residues. This CDR3 reads CASSSLTSGGYNEQFF. The CDR3 coding sequence is TGTGCCAGCAGCTCCCTGACTAGCGGGGGATACAATGAGCAGTTCTTC.

The V call is TRBV4-1, the J call TRBJ2-5, with D maybe TRBD2 (6 bases). The CDR3 consists of 15 residues. Between the trimmed V and J ends, which lost 0 bases and 4 bases, there was a span of 12 bases. Looked up from germline, CDR1 is MGHRA and CDR2 is YSYEKL. The CDR3 region is CASSQDGRLPETQYF. CDR3 in DNA: TGCGCCAGCAGCCAAGATGGGAGGTTACCAGAGACCCAGTACTTC.

This chain uses TRBV6-5 with TRBJ2-5; D is unclear. This CDR3 comprises 16 residues. V shed 0 bases and J shed 3 bases, with 14 bases lying between them. The germline V gene has CDR1 MNHEY and CDR2 SVGAGI. CDR3 sequence reads: CASSYSTAVVKETQYF. CDR3 DNA sequence: TGTGCCAGCAGTTACTCGACGGCGGTTGTCAAAGAGACCCAGTACTTC.

The chain joins TRBV18 to TRBJ2-1, with D perhaps matching TRBD2 (5 bases). The CDR3 runs to 15 residues. Germline-derived CDR1 and CDR2 are KGHSH and LQKENI. The V and J ends lost 4 bases and 2 bases respectively, with 12 bases between them. CDR3: CASSQSGVTYNEQFF. CDR3 DNA sequence: TGTGCCAGCTCACAATCCGGGGTCACCTACAATGAGCAGTTCTTC.

This clone came up a few times. The gene calls are TRBV30 and TRBJ2-1; D gene uncertain. The CDR3 has 10 amino acids. The V end lost 4 bases, the J end lost 9 bases, and 7 bases lay between the germline ends. Germline-derived CDR1 and CDR2 are GTSNPN and SVGIG (reference sequence). CDR3 sequence: CAWNQVEQFF. The CDR3 DNA sequence: TGTGCCTGGAACCAGGTTGAGCAGTTCTTC.

DNA for the CDR3: TGTGCCAGCAGTGATTCGGGGGGAAGCACAGATACGCAGTATTTT. It specifies CASSDSGGSTDTQYF. The gene calls are TRBV6-1 and TRBJ2-3, with 7 bases matching TRBD2. CDR1 MNHNS and CDR2 SASEGT come from the germline V gene. The CDR3 sequence is 15 residues long. Unmatched junction bases numbered 3, after V lost 3 bases and J lost 0 bases.

The gene calls are TRBV10-2 and TRBJ2-3, with TRBD2 identical over 13 bases. CDR3 length: 15 amino acids. V was pared by 8 bases and J by 5 bases, with 7 bases of the junction left unmatched. From germline, CDR1 is WSHSY and CDR2 SAAADI. In DNA form, the CDR3 reads TGCGCCAGCGGGGGACTAGCGGGATTTAAAGATACGCAGTATTTT. Its translation is CASGGLAGFKDTQYF.

The V and J genes are TRBV6-5 and TRBJ1-2, with 7 bases fitting TRBD1. V was pared by 4 bases and J by 7 bases, with 9 bases of the junction left unmatched. The CDR3 is 14 residues long. CDR1 MNHEY and CDR2 SVGAGI come from the germline V gene. Written as DNA, the CDR3 is TGTGCCAGCAGTTCTGGACAGGCTTTTTGTGGCTACACCTTC. This gives the protein CASSSGQAFCGYTF.

The chain joins TRBV27 to TRBJ2-1, with 11 bases lining up with TRBD2. V shed 4 bases and J 6 bases; nucleotides not matched to a gene: 8. CDR3 length equals 16 residues. CDR1 and CDR2 from the germline V gene are MNHEY and SMNVEV (reference sequence). CDR3 DNA sequence: TGTGCCAGCAGTTACTTAGGGCTAGCGGGAGGCAATGAGCAGTTCTTC. Its translation: CASSYLGLAGGNEQFF.

This sequence joins TRBV6-1 and TRBJ2-7, with a weak D call TRBD2 (6 bases). The CDR3 has 17 residues. Germline loops: CDR1 MNHNS, CDR2 SASEGT. With 4 bases removed from V and 6 bases from J, the gap between germline ends came to 25 bases. The CDR3 coding sequence is TGTGCCAGCAGTGCCGTGGGGGTTCCGTCCTACGGGGGCGAGCAGTACTTC. This translates into CASSAVGVPSYGGEQYF.

V is TRBV7-2 and J is TRBJ2-7, with D possibly being TRBD2 (6 bases). Germline values: CDR1 SGHTA, CDR2 FQGNSA. V gave up 2 bases and J gave up 0 bases, with 8 bases separating them. The CDR3 totals 14 residues. Here the CDR3 reads CASSLMRDSYEQYF. CDR3 DNA sequence: TGTGCCAGCAGCTTAATGCGGGACTCCTACGAGCAGTACTTC.

The chain joins TRBV19 to TRBJ1-2; 8 bases match TRBD1. Per the germline V gene, CDR1 is LNHDA and CDR2 is SQIVND (reference sequence). The V gene end was trimmed by 3 bases and the J gene end by 7 bases; junction bases not matched to a gene: 10. This CDR3 has 15 residues. CDR3 protein: CASSMVQGASGGYTF. The CDR3 nucleotides read TGTGCCAGTAGTATGGTTCAGGGGGCCAGTGGTGGCTACACCTTC.

The chain joins TRBV7-9 to TRBJ2-7, with D possibly TRBD1 on 5 matching bases. The CDR3 has 14 amino acids. V was cut by 1 base and J by 3 bases, with 10 bases left in between. CDR1 and CDR2 (germline): SEHNR, FQNEAQ (reference sequence). The CDR3 DNA sequence: TGTGCCAGCAGCTTAGTGTCAGGGTTCTACGAGCAGTACTTC. Protein product: CASSLVSGFYEQYF.

In DNA, the CDR3 is TGTGCCAGCAGGACCTCCTACCGGGGGTTGGATGGCTACACCTTC. The encoded protein is CASRTSYRGLDGYTF. The J gene is TRBJ1-2, the V gene TRBV2, with D maybe TRBD1 (5 bases). CDR1 is SNHLY, CDR2 FYNNEI, per germline. This CDR3 contains 15 residues. V was clipped by 6 bases and J by 6 bases, with 20 bases between them.

The chain carries TRBV19 and TRBJ1-5; D uncertain. CDR1 is LNHDA, CDR2 SQIVND, per germline (reference sequence). Trimming cost V 5 bases and J 6 bases, with 14 bases left between them. The CDR3 covers 14 residues. The CDR3, as DNA: TGTGCCAGTAGTCCCTTCGGCGGTCCTCAGCCCCAGCATTTT. It codes for CASSPFGGPQPQHF.